Presented here are 31 T cell receptor beta chains from one specimen sequenced in a study of control samples from healthy donors and cancer patients. Measured with immunoSEQ multiplex PCR; TCRdb has only the in-frame clones, and not every one. The repertoire has roughly 80,000 clones, 80% to 90% of them found once; the top ten carry about 1.9%. The material sequenced was PBMCs. Source of these receptors: a woman in her sixties or seventies with head and neck cancer.

V gene TRBV15 combines with J gene TRBJ1-5, with TRBD1 matching over 7 bases. The germline gives CDR1 LNHNV, CDR2 YYDKDF (reference sequence). Trimming removed 0 bases from V and 6 bases from J; junction bases left unmatched: 8. The CDR3 loop spans 16 amino acids. The CDR3 DNA follows: TGTGCCACCAGCAGAGATCGACAGGGAGGAGGTCAGCCCCAGCATTTT. It codes for CATSRDRQGGGQPQHF.

The chain recombines TRBV19 with TRBJ1-2; D ambiguous. Trimming took 3 bases from V and 4 from J, leaving 12 bases between them. This CDR3 contains 14 residues. Germline V gene sequence: CDR1 LNHDA, CDR2 SQIVND (reference sequence). The CDR3 spells CASSIRASGYGYTF. The DNA for the CDR3 is TGTGCCAGTAGTATCCGTGCTTCGGGCTATGGCTACACCTTC.

This chain connects TRBV7-8 to TRBJ2-1, with D uncertain. The CDR3 is made up of 15 amino acids. With 2 bases removed from V and 0 bases from J, the gap between germline ends came to 8 bases. Per germline, CDR1 SGHVS and CDR2 FQNEAQ. The CDR3 DNA sequence: TGTGCCAGCAGCTTAAACACCAACTCCTACAATGAGCAGTTCTTC. Translation gives CASSLNTNSYNEQFF.

The chain joins TRBV27 to TRBJ2-3; 9 nucleotides align to TRBD2. Germline V CDR1 and CDR2: MNHEY, SMNVEV (reference sequence). Losses at the gene ends were 0 bases for V and 2 bases for J; bases not matched to a gene: 12. This CDR3 spans 19 amino acids. The CDR3 bases are TGTGCCAGCAGTTTATCAGGCTTACGGCGGGGGGGCTTCACAGATACGCAGTATTTT. As protein: CASSLSGLRRGGFTDTQYF.

The CDR3 loop reads CARTGDNYEQYF. CDR3 sequence (DNA): TGTGCCAGAACGGGGGACAACTACGAGCAGTACTTC. V is TRBV6-4 and J is TRBJ2-7, with D perhaps TRBD1 or TRBD2 (6 bases each). The CDR3 sequence is 12 residues long. CDR1 is MRHNA, CDR2 SNTAGT, per germline. V dropped 9 bases and J dropped 3 bases, with 12 bases sitting between them.

The rearrangement joins TRBV27 to TRBJ2-1; the D gene is possibly TRBD2 (5 bases). Germline V CDR1 and CDR2: MNHEY, SMNVEV (reference sequence). The CDR3 totals 13 residues. The V end was cut by 2 bases, the J end by 7 bases, with 9 bases between. Here the CDR3 reads CASSLNPGNEQFF. The CDR3, as DNA: TGTGCCAGCAGTTTAAACCCGGGGAATGAGCAGTTCTTC.

J is TRBJ1-3 and V is TRBV28; the D is unclear. The V and J ends lost 5 bases and 1 base respectively, with 9 bases between them. CDR3 size: 14 residues. In germline, CDR1 is MDHEN, CDR2 SYDVKM. Written as DNA, the CDR3 is TGTGCCAGCAGTATAACAGAATCTGGAAACACCATATATTTT. Its translation: CASSITESGNTIYF.

The genes are TRBV12-5 and TRBJ2-5; TRBD1 aligns across 9 bases. The germline gives CDR1 LGHNT, CDR2 FRNRAP. CDR3 length equals 15 residues. Trimming cost V 7 bases and J 4 bases; bases outside gene matches: 10. CDR3 protein: CASATGTGLSETQYF. CDR3 sequence (DNA): TGTGCTAGTGCCACCGGGACAGGGCTTTCAGAGACCCAGTACTTC.

V gene TRBV29-1 combines with J gene TRBJ2-1; 7 nucleotides line up with TRBD1. Germline V lookup: CDR1 SQVTM, CDR2 ANQGSEA. With 8 bases clipped from V and 5 bases from J, the junction kept 3 bases outside the gene matches. The CDR3 loop spans 11 amino acids. The CDR3 sequence: CSSGQHNEQFF. CDR3 bases: TGCAGCTCGGGACAGCACAATGAGCAGTTCTTC.

This rearrangement joins TRBV6-5 to TRBJ1-1, with unresolved D. CDR3 length: 16 residues. Per the germline V gene, CDR1 is MNHEY and CDR2 is SVGAGI. V was clipped by 2 bases and J by 0 bases, with 13 bases between them. This CDR3 reads CASSYDIQSMNTEAFF. CDR3 bases: TGTGCCAGCAGTTACGACATTCAGAGCATGAACACTGAAGCTTTCTTT.

The chain uses TRBV6-5 and TRBJ2-7, with 8 positions matching TRBD2. The CDR3 is 15 residues long. The germline gives CDR1 MNHEY, CDR2 SVGAGI. J gave up 7 bases and V 6 bases, and 14 bases lay outside the gene matches. CDR3 in DNA: TGTGCCAGCAGACTACCGGGGACTAGAGAGCTAGAGCAGTACTTC. Its translation is CASRLPGTRELEQYF.

The gene calls are TRBV7-8 and TRBJ1-1; 7 positions agree with TRBD1. V dropped 5 bases and J dropped 0; count of bases not matched to a gene: 3. The CDR3 is 14 residues long. Germline V CDR1 and CDR2: SGHVS, FQNEAQ. For the CDR3, the DNA is TGTGCCAGCAGCGGGGGACAGATGAACACTGAAGCTTTCTTT. Its protein product is CASSGGQMNTEAFF.

V gene TRBV6-5 combines with J gene TRBJ2-5; TRBD1 agrees at 9 bases. After removal of 4 bases from V and 5 bases from J, the junction contained 8 bases not matched to a gene. There are 15 residues in the CDR3. Germline-derived CDR1 and CDR2 are MNHEY and SVGAGI. As DNA, the CDR3 is TGTGCCAGCAGTTTAGCCGGGACAGGGAGGGAGACCCAGTACTTC. Protein product: CASSLAGTGRETQYF.

The genes are TRBV3-1 (or the pseudogene TRBV3-2) and TRBJ2-2; 9 nucleotides line up with TRBD2. CDR1 LGHDT and CDR2 YNNKEL come from the germline V gene (reference sequence). The CDR3 spans 16 residues. Losses at the gene ends were 3 bases for V and 4 bases for J; bases not matched to a gene: 6. The CDR3 spells CASSQIAGAGTGELFF. The CDR3 nucleotides read TGTGCCAGCAGCCAGATAGCGGGAGCGGGCACCGGGGAGCTGTTTTTT.

Here the CDR3 DNA reads TGTGCCAGTAGTTCCGGGACAAGGTCCTACGAGCAGTACTTC. This encodes CASSSGTRSYEQYF. The V call is TRBV19, the J call TRBJ2-7; D is perhaps TRBD1 (6 bases). The CDR3 runs to 14 residues. CDR1 and CDR2 (germline): LNHDA, SQIVND (reference sequence). V was clipped by 5 bases and J by 1 base, with 12 bases between them.

The chain has TRBV19 and TRBJ1-2, with a weak D call TRBD1 (5 bases). V was shortened by 4 bases and J by 8 bases, with 20 bases between the two germline ends. The CDR3 spans 15 residues. The V gene's germline CDR1 is LNHDA and CDR2 SQIVND (reference sequence). In DNA form, the CDR3 reads TGTGCCAGTAGTACTCTATCCCGGGACTTTAGCGGCTACACCTTC. Translating it yields CASSTLSRDFSGYTF.

CDR3 amino acids: CASRKDSQETQYF. In DNA, the CDR3 is TGTGCCAGCAGGAAAGACAGCCAAGAGACCCAGTACTTC. This chain links TRBV12-3 or TRBV12-4 with TRBJ2-5, with D perhaps matching TRBD1 (5 bases). Deletions cut 6 bases from V and 1 base from J, with 9 bases between. The CDR3 runs to 13 residues.

The V gene is TRBV6-4, the J gene TRBJ2-2, with D perhaps matching TRBD1 or TRBD2 (5 bases each). The V end was cut by 0 bases, the J end by 4 bases, with 15 bases between. This CDR3 region has 17 residues. Germline-derived CDR1 and CDR2 are MRHNA and SNTAGT. Here the CDR3 reads CASSDSGQGVPTGELFF. The CDR3 nucleotides read TGTGCCAGCAGTGACTCGGGGCAGGGAGTCCCCACCGGGGAGCTGTTTTTT.

V and J are TRBV28 and TRBJ2-5; D is possibly TRBD2 (5 bases). The CDR3 sequence is 14 residues long. V lost 2 bases and J 1 base, leaving 8 bases between the germline ends. The germline gives CDR1 MDHEN, CDR2 SYDVKM. CDR3 bases: TGTGCCAGCAGTTTAAGCGGACTCCAAGAGACCCAGTACTTC. This translates into CASSLSGLQETQYF.

The rearrangement joins TRBV9 to TRBJ2-3, with 7 nucleotides matching TRBD2. The J segment lost 6 bases and the V segment lost 0 bases, leaving 7 bases of the junction unmatched. The V gene's germline CDR1 is SGDLS and CDR2 YYNGEE. The CDR3 is 15 amino acids. The CDR3 DNA sequence: TGTGCCAGCAGCGTAGGCAGCGGGATTTCGGATACGCAGTATTTT. It is translated as CASSVGSGISDTQYF.

J is TRBJ1-1 and V is TRBV5-1; 10 bases align to TRBD1. CDR1 is SGHRS and CDR2 is YFSETQ in the germline V gene. Trimming cost V 4 bases and J 1 base; bases outside gene matches: 10. The CDR3 loop spans 17 amino acids. CDR3 nucleotide sequence: TGCGCCAGCAGCGCCACTCGGGACAGGGGATCGAACACTGAAGCTTTCTTT. This gives the protein CASSATRDRGSNTEAFF.

V is TRBV7-5 and J is TRBJ2-7; the table gives TRBD1 as D, unverified against the DNA. TRBV7-5 is classified as a pseudogene. This CDR3 is built from 15 residues. In DNA, the CDR3 is TGTGCCAGAAGCTTAGGGTCAGGGGTGGAATACGAGCAGTACTTC. It yields the protein CARSLGSGVEYEQYF.

This chain connects TRBV7-2 to TRBJ2-3; no definite D call. Deletions cut 5 bases from V and 1 base from J, with 13 bases between. Germline-derived CDR1 and CDR2 are SGHTA and FQGNSA. The CDR3 totals 15 residues. DNA of the CDR3: TGTGCCAGCAGCCCTCAGCTTACGGGCACAGATACGCAGTATTTT. Amino acids: CASSPQLTGTDTQYF.

The chain is built from TRBV18 and TRBJ2-4; tentative D call: TRBD1 (5 bases). In germline, CDR1 is KGHSH, CDR2 LQKENI. There are 14 residues in the CDR3. Trimming took off 2 bases at V and 8 bases at J, with 13 bases between the two ends. CDR3 nucleotide sequence: TGTGCCAGCTCACCAAGGCAGGGAATGGACATTCAGTACTTC. As protein: CASSPRQGMDIQYF.

The chain recombines TRBV7-2 with TRBJ1-6; D remains ambiguous. The germline gives CDR1 SGHTA, CDR2 FQGNSA. V lost 4 bases to trimming and J lost 5 bases, with 15 bases between them. The CDR3 is 16 amino acids. The CDR3 loop reads CASSSRGDGNNSPLHF. CDR3 sequence (DNA): TGTGCCAGCAGCTCCAGAGGCGACGGGAATAATTCACCCCTCCACTTT.

The gene calls are TRBV7-9 and TRBJ1-3, with D unresolved. The CDR3 contains 14 residues. CDR1 and CDR2 from the germline V gene are SEHNR and FQNEAQ (reference sequence). Trimming stripped 5 bases from V and 0 bases from J, with 8 bases between. DNA for the CDR3: TGTGCCAGCAGCCAGACGGCCTCTGGAAACACCATATATTTT. It translates to CASSQTASGNTIYF. The complete variable domain, with remaining parts taken from reference TRBV7-9 and TRBJ1-3, reads DTGVSQNPRHKITKRGQNVTFRCDPISEHNRLYWYRQTLGQGPEFLTYFQNEAQLEKSRLLSDRFSAERPKGSFSTLEIQRTEQGDSAMYLCASSQTASGNTIYFGEGSWLTVV.

The chain joins TRBV7-9 to TRBJ1-3; 10 bases are shared with TRBD1. The CDR3 loop spans 18 amino acids. CDR1 SEHNR and CDR2 FQNEAQ come from the germline V gene (reference sequence). V dropped 5 bases and J dropped 2; count of bases not matched to a gene: 12. The DNA for the CDR3 is TGTGCCAGCAGCCGGGGGTCGACAGGGGGCCCCACTGGAAACACCATATATTTT. It yields the protein CASSRGSTGGPTGNTIYF.

CDR3 bases: TGTGCCAGCAGTGATGGGGACCCCTCGGTCGGGGAGCTGTTTTTT. As protein: CASSDGDPSVGELFF. J is TRBJ2-2 and V is TRBV6-4; perhaps D is TRBD1 or TRBD2 (5 bases each). V dropped 3 bases and J dropped 7 bases, with 15 bases sitting between them. Germline V CDR1 and CDR2: MRHNA, SNTAGT. The CDR3 totals 15 residues.

The chain couples TRBV3-1 (or the pseudogene TRBV3-2) to TRBJ2-1; TRBD2 aligns across 9 bases. J gave up 4 bases and V 3 bases, and 4 bases lay outside the gene matches. This CDR3 comprises 15 residues. Per germline, CDR1 LGHDT and CDR2 YNNKEL (reference sequence). CDR3 DNA: TGTGCCAGCAGCCAGGCGGGAGGGCCTTACAATGAGCAGTTCTTC. Encoded protein: CASSQAGGPYNEQFF.

The chain combines TRBV5-4 with TRBJ2-1, with TRBD1 matching over 8 bases. The CDR3 is made up of 15 amino acids. The germline V gene has CDR1 SGHNT and CDR2 YYREEE (reference sequence). Losses at the gene ends were 2 bases for V and 6 bases for J; bases not matched to a gene: 7. CDR3 residues: CASSLKDRDLNEQFF. Written as DNA, the CDR3 is TGTGCCAGCAGCTTAAAGGACAGGGACCTCAATGAGCAGTTCTTC. Using reference TRBV5-4 and TRBJ2-1 for the parts outside the CDR3, the full variable domain is ETGVTQSPTHLIKTRGQQVTLRCSSQSGHNTVSWYQQALGQGPQFIFQYYREEENGRGNFPPRFSGLQFPNYSSELNVNALELDDSALYLCASSLKDRDLNEQFFGPGTRLTVL.

This clone was observed a few times. The chain combines TRBV7-9 with TRBJ2-5; 7 nucleotides align to TRBD2. Trimming took 5 bases from V and 3 from J; bases not matched to a gene: 6. This CDR3 has 14 amino acids. Germline CDR1 reads SEHNR; CDR2 reads FQNEAQ (reference sequence). The CDR3 DNA follows: TGTGCCAGCAGCCCAACTCTAGCGGAAGAGACCCAGTACTTC. As protein: CASSPTLAEETQYF.